The TCR beta chain under discussion was sequenced for a study of blood T cell repertoires in COVID-19. The overall study: Sites across the United States, Italy and Spain contributed samples from acute and convalescent COVID-19. Nucleic acid was either cDNA or gDNA, and it came from T cells, B-cell-depleted T cells, or PBMCs.

Trimming at V came to 2 bases and at J to 5 bases, leaving 3 bases not matched to a gene. The CDR3 loop spans 13 amino acids. Germline V CDR1 and CDR2: SGHRS, YFSETQ. As handled by the study authors: Amplification of reference gene primers provided the estimated nucleated cell counts. The method was immunoSEQ multiplex PCR; TCRdb's version includes in-frame clones alone and lacks a portion of them. The V and J calls and clone size were taken over from that table, and D and trimming were inferred from the DNA. There are about 220,000 clones in the sample; 80% to 85% occur only once, and roughly 5% lies in the top ten.

This receptor was identified in a human donor in a cohort sampled during active COVID-19. This rearrangement joins TRBV5-1 to TRBJ1-1, with 7 bases aligning to TRBD1. The sequenced material came from peripheral blood. The CDR3 DNA is TGCGCCAGCAGCTTCCAGGGGGTAACTGAAGCTTTCTTT. This codes for CASSFQGVTEAFF. The full variable domain, with the rest looked up from reference TRBV5-1 and TRBJ1-1, is KAGVTQTPRYLIKTRGQQVTLSCSPISGHRSVSWYQQTPGQGLQFLFEYFSETQRNKGNFPGRFSGRQFSNSRSEMNVSTLELGDSALYLCASSFQGVTEAFFGQGTRLTVV.